This TCR beta chain comes out of a study of T cell changes during pregnancy in multiple sclerosis. The repertoire was sequenced with immunoSEQ multiplex PCR; TCRdb's copy has only in-frame clones and lacks some. This repertoire shows approximately 9,000 clones, 65% to 85% found once; its top ten account for under 20%. This clone was seen only once. This material consisted of CD8+ T cells from peripheral blood mononuclear cells, taken in the third trimester of pregnancy. The TCR originated in a female donor in good health, enrolled as a control in a pregnancy study.

The DNA of the CDR3 is TGTGCCAGCAGCTACCAGGGGGGCACTGAAGCTTTCTTT. Protein product: CASSYQGGTEAFF. The chain links TRBV11-2 to TRBJ1-1; 7 bases fit TRBD1. The V gene end was trimmed by 4 bases and the J gene end by 4 bases; junction bases not matched to a gene: 3. This CDR3 is 13 amino acids long. Germline loops: CDR1 SGHAT, CDR2 FQNNGV. Full variable domain (rest looked up from reference TRBV11-2 and TRBJ1-1): EAGVAQSPRYKIIEKRQSVAFWCNPISGHATLYWYQQILGQGPKLLIQFQNNGVVDDSQLPKDRFSAERLKGVDSTLKIQPAKLEDSAVYLCASSYQGGTEAFFGQGTRLTVV.